This T cell receptor beta chain was profiled in a study of T-cell reconstitution after alpha-beta-depleted transplantation in children. The study, taken as a whole, reports: T cells produced anew were the main source of T-cell counts and diversity one year after transplant.

Only a few counts were recorded for this clonotype. Its target is unknown. Preparing the TCRbeta library involved the use of unique molecular identifiers. TCRdb reprocessed the PCR reads with MiXCR, giving one entry per CDR3 protein. The sample has hundreds of thousands of distinct CDR3 sequences; around 13% are singletons. Looked up from germline, CDR1 is LGHNA and CDR2 is YSLEER. This CDR3 spans 16 amino acids. Trimming took off 2 bases at V and 3 bases at J, with 14 bases between the two ends. This chain joins TRBV4-3 and TRBJ2-1; either TRBD1 or TRBD2 may supply D (5 bases each). The starting material was PBMCs, mostly from graft donor cells, obtained 360 days after TCRalphabeta/CD19-depleted stem cell transplant. The origin of this receptor is a male patient between 10 and 17 years old who had a stem cell transplant for acute myeloid leukemia, so the T cells may come from the graft donor. The CDR3 coding sequence is TGCGCCAGCAGCCAAATCCGGGACCAACTCTACAATGAGCAGTTCTTC. Its translation is CASSQIRDQLYNEQFF.